This TCR beta chain is from a study of a mutant IDH1 vaccine in newly diagnosed glioma (dated by TCRdb to about 2021). With respect to the entire study: Eight vaccinations were administered to patients in weeks 1, 3, 5, 7, 11, 15, 19 and 23, corresponding to visits V03 through V10. Vaccination began 4-6 weeks after radiotherapy alone, or alongside temozolomide cycles in the chemotherapy-containing groups. Of the 32 patients who were treated, approximately 60% were male and roughly 38% were female, and the mean age was roughly 40 years. For exploratory analyses, longitudinal TCRB deep sequencing was carried out in around 26 treated patients wherever samples were available. Peripheral blood was collected at six visits: V03 (baseline), V05, V07, V10, V12 and V13. Prior to enrollment, standard therapy consisting of radiotherapy alone, temozolomide alone, or radiochemotherapy with temozolomide had been administered to patients, with the combination being received by most patients.

As for this clone: Its antigen target is currently unknown. Base-call qualities are not available, and no considerably larger clone is one nucleotide away.

The CDR3 measures 14 amino acids from cysteine to phenylalanine. Only the CDR3 DNA stays, 42 bases, in frame from base 1. V drops 7 bases and J drops 0 bases, leaving 10 bases in between. CDR1 and CDR2 (SGHTA, FQGNSA) derive from the germline V gene. Per the publication, the time point label means: week 5, during vaccination. Each vaccine dose, consisting of 300 ug of a 20-mer mutant IDH1 peptide in Montanide, was administered subcutaneously with topical imiquimod. Donors had newly diagnosed WHO grade 3 or 4 IDH1-mutant astrocytomas with loss of nuclear ATRX. The samples were drawn from NOA16, a multicentre, single-arm, open-label phase I trial in Germany that tested a mutant IDH1 peptide vaccine in humans for the first time. Genomic DNA for TCRB sequencing was extracted from EDTA blood using the DNeasy Blood and Tissue Kit. Preparation of the library involved the immunoSEQ multiplex PCR assay. Following the manufacturer's protocol, the hsTCRB Kit was used to amplify rearranged TCR beta chain sequences. TCRB libraries were sequenced on an Illumina MiSeq. The paper's data handling went like this. The kit vendor's proprietary platform handled demultiplexing, trimming and gene mapping. In its TCRdb copy, this immuneACCESS table keeps in-frame sequences only and misses some clones. Where compared with another copy, unresolved V genes explain less than half of these, and the others have no known cause. V and J calls plus clone size are reproduced from that table; the DNA served to infer D and trimming. The sample records tens of thousands of clones, roughly 82% of which are singletons. Approximately 3.1% of the sample belongs to the ten largest clones.

Here is what the overall study found, with its caveats: Selection of PBMC samples for TCRB deep sequencing was based on availability. Changes in the top peripheral T cell clonotypes picked up by TCRB sequencing did not appear to be linked to pseudoprogression. Immune responses induced by the vaccine were seen in over 90% of patients across multiple MHC alleles. According to the authors, sample limitations meant that analyses of patient blood samples could not be reproduced.

Material: PBMCs, obtained from a glioma patient whose treatment included an IDH1 peptide vaccine. In this chain, TRBV7-2 is recombined with TRBJ2-1; the D gene cannot be resolved reliably. This TCR derives from a woman between 18 and 30 years old with glioma. Some clones in this sample may be carry-over from other donors' samples. The CDR3 amino acid sequence is: CASTPGNSYNEQFF. The DNA sequence is as follows: TGTGCCAGCACGCCCGGTAACTCCTACAATGAGCAGTTCTTC.